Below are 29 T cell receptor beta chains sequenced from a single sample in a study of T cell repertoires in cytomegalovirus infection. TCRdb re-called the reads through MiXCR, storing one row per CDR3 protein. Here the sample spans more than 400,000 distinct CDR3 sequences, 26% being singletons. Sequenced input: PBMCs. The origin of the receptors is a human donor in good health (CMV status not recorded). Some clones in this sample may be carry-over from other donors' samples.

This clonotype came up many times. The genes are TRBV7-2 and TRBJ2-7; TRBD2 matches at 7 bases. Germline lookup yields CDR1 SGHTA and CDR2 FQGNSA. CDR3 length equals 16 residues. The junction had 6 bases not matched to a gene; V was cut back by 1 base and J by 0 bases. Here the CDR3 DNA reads TGTGCCAGCAGCTTAGTAGGCGGGGGAAGCTCCTACGAGCAGTACTTC. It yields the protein CASSLVGGGSSYEQYF.

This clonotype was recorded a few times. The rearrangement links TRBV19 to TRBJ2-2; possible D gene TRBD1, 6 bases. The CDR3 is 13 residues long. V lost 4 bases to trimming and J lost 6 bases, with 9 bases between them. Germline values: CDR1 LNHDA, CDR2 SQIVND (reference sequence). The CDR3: CASSTRGSGELFF. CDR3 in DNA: TGTGCCAGTAGTACAAGGGGGTCCGGGGAGCTGTTTTTT.

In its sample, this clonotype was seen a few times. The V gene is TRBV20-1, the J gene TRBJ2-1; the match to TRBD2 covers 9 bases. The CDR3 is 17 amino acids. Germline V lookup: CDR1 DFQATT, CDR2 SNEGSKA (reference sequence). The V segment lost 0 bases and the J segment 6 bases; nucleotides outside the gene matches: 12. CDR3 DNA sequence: TGCAGTGCTAGAGATTCGAGCGGGAGGAATTCTCCCAATGAGCAGTTCTTC. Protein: CSARDSSGRNSPNEQFF.

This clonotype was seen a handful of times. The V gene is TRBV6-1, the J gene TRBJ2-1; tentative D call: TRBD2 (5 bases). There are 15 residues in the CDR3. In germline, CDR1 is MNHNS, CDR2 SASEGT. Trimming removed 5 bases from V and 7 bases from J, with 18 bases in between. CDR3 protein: CASSPRDPRRNEQFF. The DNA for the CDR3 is TGTGCCAGCAGTCCCCGGGATCCAAGGAGGAATGAGCAGTTCTTC.

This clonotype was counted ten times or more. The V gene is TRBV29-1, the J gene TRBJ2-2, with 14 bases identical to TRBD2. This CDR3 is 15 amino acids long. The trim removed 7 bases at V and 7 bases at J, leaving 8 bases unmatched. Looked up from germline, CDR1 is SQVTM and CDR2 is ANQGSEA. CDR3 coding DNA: TGCAGCGCCGGACTAGCGGGAGGTGCCGGCGGGGAGCTGTTTTTT. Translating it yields CSAGLAGGAGGELFF.

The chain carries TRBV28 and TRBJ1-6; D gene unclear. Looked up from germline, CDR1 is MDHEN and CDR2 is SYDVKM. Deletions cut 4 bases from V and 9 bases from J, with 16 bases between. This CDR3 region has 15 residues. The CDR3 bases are TGTGCCAGCAGTTCCACCCCCGGGGTACGTTCACCCCTCCACTTT. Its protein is CASSSTPGVRSPLHF.

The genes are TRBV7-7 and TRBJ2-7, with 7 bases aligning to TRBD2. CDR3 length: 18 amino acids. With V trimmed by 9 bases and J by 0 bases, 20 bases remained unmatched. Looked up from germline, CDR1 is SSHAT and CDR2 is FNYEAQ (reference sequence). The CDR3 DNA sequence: TGTGCCAGACGCCGTTTTCGATCTACTAGCGATAGCTCCTACGAGCAGTACTTC. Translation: CARRRFRSTSDSSYEQYF.

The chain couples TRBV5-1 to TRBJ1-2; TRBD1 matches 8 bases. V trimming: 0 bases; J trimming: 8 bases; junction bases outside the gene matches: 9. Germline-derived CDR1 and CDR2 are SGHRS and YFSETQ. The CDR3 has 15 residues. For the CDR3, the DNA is TGCGCCAGCAGCTTGGAAGGACAGGGATCCGGGGGCTACACCTTC. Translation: CASSLEGQGSGGYTF.

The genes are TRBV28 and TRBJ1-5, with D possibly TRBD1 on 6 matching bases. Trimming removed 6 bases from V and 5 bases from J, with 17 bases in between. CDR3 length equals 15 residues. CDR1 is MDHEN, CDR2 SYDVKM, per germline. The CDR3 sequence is CASRRTVLGDQPQHF. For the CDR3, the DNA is TGTGCCAGCAGACGGACAGTATTAGGCGATCAGCCCCAGCATTTT.

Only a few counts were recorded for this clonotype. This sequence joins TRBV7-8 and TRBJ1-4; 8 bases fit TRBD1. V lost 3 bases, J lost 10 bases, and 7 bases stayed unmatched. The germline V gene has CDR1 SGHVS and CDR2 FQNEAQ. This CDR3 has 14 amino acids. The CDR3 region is CASSFGQGGSKLFF. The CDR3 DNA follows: TGTGCCAGCAGCTTCGGACAGGGTGGCTCAAAACTGTTTTTT.

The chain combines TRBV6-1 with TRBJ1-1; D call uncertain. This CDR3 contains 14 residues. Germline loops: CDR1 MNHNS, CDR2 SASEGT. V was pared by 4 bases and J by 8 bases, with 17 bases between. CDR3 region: CASSAKSGQAEAFF. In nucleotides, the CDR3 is TGTGCCAGCAGTGCCAAGTCGGGCCAGGCAGAAGCTTTCTTT.

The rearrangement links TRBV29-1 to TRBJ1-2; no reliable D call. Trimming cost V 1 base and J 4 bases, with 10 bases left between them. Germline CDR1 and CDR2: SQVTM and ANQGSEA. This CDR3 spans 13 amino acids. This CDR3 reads CSVEGAGVYGYTF. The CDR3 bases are TGCAGCGTTGAAGGAGCTGGCGTCTATGGCTACACCTTC.

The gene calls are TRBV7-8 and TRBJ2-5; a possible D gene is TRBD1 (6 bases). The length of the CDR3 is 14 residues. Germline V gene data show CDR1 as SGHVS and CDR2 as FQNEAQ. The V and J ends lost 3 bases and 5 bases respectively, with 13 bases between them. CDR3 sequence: CASSLGTTPETQYF. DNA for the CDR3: TGTGCCAGCAGCTTGGGGACAACCCCTGAGACCCAGTACTTC.

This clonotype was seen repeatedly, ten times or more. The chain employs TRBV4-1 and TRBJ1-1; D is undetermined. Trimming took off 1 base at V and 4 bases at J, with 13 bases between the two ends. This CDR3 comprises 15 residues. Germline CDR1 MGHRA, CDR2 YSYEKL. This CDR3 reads CASSQGQITITEAFF. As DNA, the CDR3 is TGCGCCAGCAGCCAAGGCCAGATAACGATCACTGAAGCTTTCTTT.

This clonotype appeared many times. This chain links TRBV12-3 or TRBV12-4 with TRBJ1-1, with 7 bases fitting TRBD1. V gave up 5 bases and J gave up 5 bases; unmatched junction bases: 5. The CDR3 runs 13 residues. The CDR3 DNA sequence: TGTGCCAGCAGTGCGACAGGGTGGACTGAAGCTTTCTTT. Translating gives CASSATGWTEAFF.

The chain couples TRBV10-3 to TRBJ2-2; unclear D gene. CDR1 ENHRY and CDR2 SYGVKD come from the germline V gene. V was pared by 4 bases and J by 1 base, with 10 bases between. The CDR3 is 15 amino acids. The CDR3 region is CAISASDMNTGELFF. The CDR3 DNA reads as TGTGCCATCAGTGCCTCCGATATGAACACCGGGGAGCTGTTTTTT.

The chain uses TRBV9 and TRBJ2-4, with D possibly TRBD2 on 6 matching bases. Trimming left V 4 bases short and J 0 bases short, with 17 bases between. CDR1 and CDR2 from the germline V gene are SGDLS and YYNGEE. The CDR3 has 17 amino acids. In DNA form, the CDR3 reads TGTGCCAGCAGCCATCCTTTAGGGGAGGAAGCCAAAAACATTCAGTACTTC. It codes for CASSHPLGEEAKNIQYF.

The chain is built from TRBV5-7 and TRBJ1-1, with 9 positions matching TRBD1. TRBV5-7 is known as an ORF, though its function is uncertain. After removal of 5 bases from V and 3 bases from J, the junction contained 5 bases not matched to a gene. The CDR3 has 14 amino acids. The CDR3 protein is CASRGGQGDTEAFF. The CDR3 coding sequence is TGTGCCAGCAGGGGGGGACAGGGAGACACTGAAGCTTTCTTT.

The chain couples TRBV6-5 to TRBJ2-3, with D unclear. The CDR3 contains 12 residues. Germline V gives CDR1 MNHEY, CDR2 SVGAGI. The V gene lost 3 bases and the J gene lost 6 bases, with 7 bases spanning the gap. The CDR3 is CASSYLGDTQYF. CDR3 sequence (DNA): TGTGCCAGCAGTTATTTGGGGGATACGCAGTATTTT.

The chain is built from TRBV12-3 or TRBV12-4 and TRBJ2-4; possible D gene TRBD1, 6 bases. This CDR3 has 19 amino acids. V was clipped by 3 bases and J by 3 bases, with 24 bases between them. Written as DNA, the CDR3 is TGTGCCAGCAGTTTCAGTTCGCCCGGGGCAGGGGACCTCAAAAACATTCAGTACTTC. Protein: CASSFSSPGAGDLKNIQYF.

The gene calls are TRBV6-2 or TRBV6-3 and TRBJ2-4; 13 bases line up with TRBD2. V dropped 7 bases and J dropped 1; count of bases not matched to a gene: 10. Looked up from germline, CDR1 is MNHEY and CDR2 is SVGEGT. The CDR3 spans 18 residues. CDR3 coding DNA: TGTGCCAGCAACCCAGGACTAGCGGGAGAGAGTGCCAAAAACATTCAGTACTTC. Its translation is CASNPGLAGESAKNIQYF.

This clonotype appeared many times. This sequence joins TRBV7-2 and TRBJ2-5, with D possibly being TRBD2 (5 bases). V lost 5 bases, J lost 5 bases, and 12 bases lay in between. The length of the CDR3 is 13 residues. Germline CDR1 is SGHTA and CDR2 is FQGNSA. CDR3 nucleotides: TGTGCCAGCAGCGCCCGATGGAGGGAGACCCAGTACTTC. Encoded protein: CASSARWRETQYF.

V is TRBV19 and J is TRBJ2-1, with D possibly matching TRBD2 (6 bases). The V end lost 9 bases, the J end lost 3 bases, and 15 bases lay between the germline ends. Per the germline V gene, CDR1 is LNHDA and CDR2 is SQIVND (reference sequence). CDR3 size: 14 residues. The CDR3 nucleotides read TGTGCCAGCGTTAGGGCGGGGTACTACAATGAGCAGTTCTTC. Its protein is CASVRAGYYNEQFF.

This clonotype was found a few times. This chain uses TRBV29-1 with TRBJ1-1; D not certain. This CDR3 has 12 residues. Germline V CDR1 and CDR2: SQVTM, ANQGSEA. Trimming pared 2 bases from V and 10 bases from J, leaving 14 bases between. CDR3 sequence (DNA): TGCAGCGTTGAATATCAGGAGGTGGGAGCTTTCTTT. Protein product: CSVEYQEVGAFF.

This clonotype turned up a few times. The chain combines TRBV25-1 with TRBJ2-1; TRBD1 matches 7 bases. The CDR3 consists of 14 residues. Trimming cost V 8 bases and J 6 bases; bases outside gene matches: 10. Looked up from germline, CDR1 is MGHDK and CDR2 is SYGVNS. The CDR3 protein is CASGWTGGVNEQFF. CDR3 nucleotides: TGTGCCAGCGGTTGGACAGGTGGTGTCAATGAGCAGTTCTTC.

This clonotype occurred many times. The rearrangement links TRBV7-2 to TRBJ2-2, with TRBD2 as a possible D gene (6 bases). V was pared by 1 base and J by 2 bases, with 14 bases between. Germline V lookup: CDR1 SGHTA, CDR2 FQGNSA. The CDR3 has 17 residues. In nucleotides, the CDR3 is TGTGCCAGCAGCTTAGGGGGAACTAGCCGAAACACCGGGGAGCTGTTTTTT. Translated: CASSLGGTSRNTGELFF.

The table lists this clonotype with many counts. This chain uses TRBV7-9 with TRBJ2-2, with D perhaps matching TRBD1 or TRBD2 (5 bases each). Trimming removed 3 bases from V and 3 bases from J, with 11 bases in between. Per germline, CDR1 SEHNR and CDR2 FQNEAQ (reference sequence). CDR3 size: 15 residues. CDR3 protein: CASSFRDQHTGELFF. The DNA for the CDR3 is TGTGCCAGCAGCTTCCGGGACCAACACACCGGGGAGCTGTTTTTT.

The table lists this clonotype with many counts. The CDR3 DNA reads TGTGCCAGCAGCTTAGACTGGGGGGCGGGAGAGACCCAGTACTTC. It is translated as CASSLDWGAGETQYF. The rearrangement joins TRBV7-6 to TRBJ2-5; D tentatively reads TRBD1 or TRBD2 (6 bases each). The germline V and J ends were trimmed by 1 base and 4 bases, with 13 bases remaining between them. The CDR3 runs to 15 residues. Germline V lookup: CDR1 SGHVS, CDR2 FNYEAQ.

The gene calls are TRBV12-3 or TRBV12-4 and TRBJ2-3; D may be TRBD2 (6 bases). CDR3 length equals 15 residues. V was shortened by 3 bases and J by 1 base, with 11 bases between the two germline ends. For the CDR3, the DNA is TGTGCCAGCAGTTTCGGGGGTTGGGGCACAGATACGCAGTATTTT. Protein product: CASSFGGWGTDTQYF.